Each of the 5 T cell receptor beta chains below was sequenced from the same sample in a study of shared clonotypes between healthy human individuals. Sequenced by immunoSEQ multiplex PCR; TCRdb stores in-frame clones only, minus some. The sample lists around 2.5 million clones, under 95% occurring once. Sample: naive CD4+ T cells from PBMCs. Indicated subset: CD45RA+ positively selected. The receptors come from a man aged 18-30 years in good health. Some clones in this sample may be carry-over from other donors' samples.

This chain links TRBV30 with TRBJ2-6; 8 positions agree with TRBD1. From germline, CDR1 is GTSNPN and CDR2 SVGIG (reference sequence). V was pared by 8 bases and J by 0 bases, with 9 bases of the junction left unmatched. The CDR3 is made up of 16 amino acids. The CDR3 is CALRDRTYSGANVLTF. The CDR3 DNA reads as TGTGCCCTGAGGGACAGGACATACTCTGGGGCCAACGTCCTGACTTTC.

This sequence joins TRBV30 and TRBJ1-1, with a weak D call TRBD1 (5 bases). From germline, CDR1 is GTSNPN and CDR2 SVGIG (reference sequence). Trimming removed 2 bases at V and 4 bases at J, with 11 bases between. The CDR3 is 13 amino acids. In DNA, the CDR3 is TGTGCCTGGAGTACAGGTCTGAGCACTGAAGCTTTCTTT. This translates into CAWSTGLSTEAFF.

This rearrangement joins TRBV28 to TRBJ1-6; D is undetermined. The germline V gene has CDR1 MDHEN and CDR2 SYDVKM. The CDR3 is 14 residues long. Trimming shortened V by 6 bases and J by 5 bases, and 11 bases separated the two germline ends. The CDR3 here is CASSGWRDNSPLHF. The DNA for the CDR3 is TGTGCCAGCAGCGGGTGGAGGGATAATTCACCCCTCCACTTT.

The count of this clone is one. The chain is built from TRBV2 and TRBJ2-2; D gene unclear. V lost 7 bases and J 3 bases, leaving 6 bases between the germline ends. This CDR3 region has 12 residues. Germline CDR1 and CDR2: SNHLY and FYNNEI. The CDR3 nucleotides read TGTGCCAGCACAACTGACACCGGGGAGCTGTTTTTT. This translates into CASTTDTGELFF.

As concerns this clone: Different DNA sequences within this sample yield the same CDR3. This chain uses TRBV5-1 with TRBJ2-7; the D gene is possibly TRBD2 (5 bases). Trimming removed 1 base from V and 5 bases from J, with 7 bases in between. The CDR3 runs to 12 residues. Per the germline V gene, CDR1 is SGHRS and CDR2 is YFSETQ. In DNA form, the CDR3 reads TGCGCCAGCAGCTTGTCGGGGAACGAGCAGTACTTC. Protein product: CASSLSGNEQYF.